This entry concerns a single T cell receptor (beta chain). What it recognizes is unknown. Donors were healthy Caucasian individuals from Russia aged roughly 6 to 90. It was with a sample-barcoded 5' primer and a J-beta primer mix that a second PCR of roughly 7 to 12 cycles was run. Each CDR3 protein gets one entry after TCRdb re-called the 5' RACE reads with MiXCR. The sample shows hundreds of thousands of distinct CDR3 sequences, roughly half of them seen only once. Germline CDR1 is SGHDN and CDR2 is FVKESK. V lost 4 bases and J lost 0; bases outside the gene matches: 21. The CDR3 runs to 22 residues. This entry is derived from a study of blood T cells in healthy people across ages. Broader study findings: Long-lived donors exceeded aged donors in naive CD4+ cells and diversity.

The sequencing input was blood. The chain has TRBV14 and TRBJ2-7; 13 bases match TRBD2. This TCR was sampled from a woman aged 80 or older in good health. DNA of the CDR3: TGTGCCAGCAGCCGAAGATTCACGATTACTAGCGGGGGGGCGTCTCTCTCCTACGAGCAGTACTTC. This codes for CASSRRFTITSGGASLSYEQYF.